The clone carrying this T cell receptor beta chain was detected a few times. It was at deep level that the assay was run. Sequenced by immunoSEQ multiplex PCR; TCRdb stores in-frame clones only, minus some. Altogether some 900,000 clones are present, more than 75% being singletons, with the ten largest covering 1.5%. The record originates from a study of shared clonotypes between healthy human individuals. This TCR derives from a man younger than 35 in good health. Material for sequencing was memory CD4+ T cells sorted from blood. Subset noted: CD45RA-negative fraction.

CDR3 nucleotides: TGTGCCAGTCACTCGACAGGGGGCGAGCAGTACTTC. Translated, it gives CASHSTGGEQYF. The chain has TRBV6-5 and TRBJ2-7, with 9 nucleotides matching TRBD1. The CDR3 length is 12 residues. Unmatched junction bases numbered 6, after V lost 9 bases and J lost 6 bases. CDR1 MNHEY and CDR2 SVGAGI come from the germline V gene.